This TCR beta chain was captured in a study of neurological immune-mediated disorders (dated by TCRdb to the late 2010s). In terms of the full investigation: The study compared peripheral blood TCR-beta repertoires of HTLV-I-associated myelopathy (HAM/TSP) patients, multiple sclerosis patients and healthy controls using UMI-based sequencing. Longitudinal samples, technical triplicates and paired sorted CD4+ and CD8+ T-cell subsets, alongside PBMC samples, were included among the roughly 97 TCR-beta libraries. The cohort comprised around 70 subjects: 15 or so HAM/TSP patients, 34 multiple sclerosis patients and about 20 healthy controls. On the study overall, not on this receptor specifically: No identical CDR3 amino acid sequences were found to be shared among expanded clones across subjects, suggesting that TCR-beta repertoires were private in all groups. TCR clonal expansion was greatest in HAM/TSP patients and smallest in MS patients, who ranked below even healthy controls.

The healthy controls were volunteers from blood banks in Maryland, USA. For unsorted PBMC libraries, 2 million PBMCs were used after storage in RNAlater at -80 degrees C until RNA extraction. PBMCs were separated from peripheral blood using Ficoll-Hypaque density gradient centrifugation and then cryopreserved in liquid nitrogen. At least ten counts were recorded for this clonotype. No antigen is known for it. The input lacks base qualities; no much larger clone sits a single base away. cDNA was synthesized by template-switch 5'RACE using a primer carrying a 10-nucleotide random unique molecular identifier by which each TCR transcript was tagged. Every sequencing run covered 15-18 subjects and yielded more than 160 million TCR-beta sequences. The RNeasy kit was used for extraction of total RNA. The KAPA Real-time Library Amplification kit was used to amplify TCR-beta VDJ regions with primers targeting the TCR constant region and the 5'RACE anchor. A first PCR added sample indexes and Illumina adaptors, and a second PCR then raised library yield. After purification with Ampure beads, the TCR product of roughly 650 bp was size-selected on a 2% E-gel SizeSelection system. Before pooling, libraries had their quality checked on a Bioanalyzer, their concentration measured with Qubit, and their quantity determined with the Kapa Library Quantification kit. Libraries were sequenced paired-end 2 x 150 bp on an Illumina HiSeq 2500. To increase sequence diversity, roughly 24-30% phiX was spiked into each library pool. Per the authors' processing: Quality-filtered reads were processed with the UMI-based MiGEC pipeline, and over 90% of raw TCR sequences were removed by the MiGEC pipeline during error correction. IMGT germline references were used for alignment of VDJ genes, and clonotypes were defined by a unique CDR3 amino acid sequence together with V-J genes. Clonal expansion, Shannon diversity, and CDR3 relatedness (CalcPairwiseDistances, ClusterSamples) were evaluated with VDJtools, and phylogenetic trees were built with CLCbio workbench. Clones with at least 8 unique UMIs were defined as expanded, with this threshold being based on coefficient-of-variation modelling across technical triplicates. Using fastp trimming at Q25 and MiXCR clonotype assembly, TCRdb reanalyzed the public sequencing data and kept in-frame beta chains. Rows are combined by CDR3 protein, so each entry shows the most common genes and DNA. These V and J calls originate from TCRdb's pipeline instead of the authors' own analysis. In this sample the table shows nearly 45,000 distinct CDR3 sequences, approximately 12% of which occur a single time. The ten biggest clones cover roughly 1.3% of the sample.

The cysteine opens and the phenylalanine closes a CDR3 of 16 amino acids. CDR3 DNA only is kept here, 48 bases in frame from base 1. CDR1 and CDR2 were assigned from the germline V gene (reference sequence) as DFQATT and SNEGSKA. V and J lose 0 bases and 0 bases, and a span of 12 bases separates them. This chain is built from TRBV20-1 and TRBJ2-1; TRBD1 is possibly the D segment (5 matching bases). The source of this sequence is a female donor in good health. Sequencing was carried out using PBMCs. The encoded CDR3 is CSAREQGRSSYNEQFF. The DNA sequence is TGCAGTGCTAGAGAGCAGGGTAGGAGCTCCTACAATGAGCAGTTCTTC.